This T cell receptor beta chain appears in the sequencing data of a study of PD-1 blockade in classical Hodgkin lymphoma. Repertoires were generated with immunoSEQ multiplex PCR, while TCRdb's copy carries only in-frame clones and drops some. The sample consists of about 28,000 clones, over 75% of them appearing once. The CDR3 has 12 amino acids. Germline V lookup: CDR1 SGHDN, CDR2 FVKESK. The V gene lost 2 bases and the J gene lost 12 bases, with 11 bases spanning the gap. Stated time point: cycle 4 day 1 (C4D1), after more than five weeks of nivolumab. In every patient, relapse followed autologous stem cell transplantation, while exposure to brentuximab vedotin differed.

This sequence was found in a human donor with classical Hodgkin lymphoma. Sequences were derived from peripheral blood mononuclear cells (PBMCs), sampled before the fourth cycle of nivolumab. The chain employs TRBV14 and TRBJ2-4; D not resolved. CDR3 region: CASSQPGRRQYF. CDR3 in DNA: TGTGCCAGCAGCCAACCGGGCCGCCGTCAGTACTTC.